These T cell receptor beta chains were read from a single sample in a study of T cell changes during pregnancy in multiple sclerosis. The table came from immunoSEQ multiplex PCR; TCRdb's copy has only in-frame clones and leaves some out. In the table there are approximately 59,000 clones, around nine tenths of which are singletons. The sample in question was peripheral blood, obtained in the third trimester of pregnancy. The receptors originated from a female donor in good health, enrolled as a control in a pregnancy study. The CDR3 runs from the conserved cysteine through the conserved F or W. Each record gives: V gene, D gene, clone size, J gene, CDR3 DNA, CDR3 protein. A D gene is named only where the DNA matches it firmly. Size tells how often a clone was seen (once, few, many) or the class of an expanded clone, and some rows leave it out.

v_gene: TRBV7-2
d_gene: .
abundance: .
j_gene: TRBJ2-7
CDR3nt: TGTGCCAGCAGGCTCCGGGGGGGACAGAGCTCCTACGAGCAGTACTTC
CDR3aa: CASRLRGGQSSYEQYF

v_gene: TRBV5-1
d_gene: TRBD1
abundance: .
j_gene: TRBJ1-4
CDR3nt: TGCGCCAGCAGCTTGAAAAGGGACAGAATTAATGAAAAACTGTTTTTT
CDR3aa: CASSLKRDRINEKLFF

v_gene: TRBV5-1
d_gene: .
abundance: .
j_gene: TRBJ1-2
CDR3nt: TGCGCCAGCAGCAGGGACAACCGTCCCCTAGGAAACCCCCCCCCACATGGCTACACCTTC
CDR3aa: CASSRDNRPLGNPPPHGYTF

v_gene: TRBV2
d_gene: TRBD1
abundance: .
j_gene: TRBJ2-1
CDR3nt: TGTGCCAGCACCCAATCGACAGGGGGCGCCATGAATGAGCAGTTCTTC
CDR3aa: CASTQSTGGAMNEQFF

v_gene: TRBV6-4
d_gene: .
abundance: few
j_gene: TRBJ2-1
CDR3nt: TGTGCCAGCAGCGGGGAAGGGTACAATGAGCAGTTCTTC
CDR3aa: CASSGEGYNEQFF

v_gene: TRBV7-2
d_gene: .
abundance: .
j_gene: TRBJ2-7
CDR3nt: TGTGCCAGCAGCTCCCTCCCGGGGGACCTTATGGAGCAGTACTTC
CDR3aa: CASSSLPGDLMEQYF

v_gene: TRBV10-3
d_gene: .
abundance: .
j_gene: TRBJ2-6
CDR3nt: TGTGCCATCCGTGACAGATCCCTCTCTGGGGCCAACGTCCTGACTTTC
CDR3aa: CAIRDRSLSGANVLTF

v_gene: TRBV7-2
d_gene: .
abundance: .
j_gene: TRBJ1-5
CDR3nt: TGTGCCAGCAGCATAGGGCCAGGGGTGGATCAGCCCCAGCATTTT
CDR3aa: CASSIGPGVDQPQHF

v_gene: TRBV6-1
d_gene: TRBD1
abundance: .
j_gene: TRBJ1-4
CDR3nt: TGTGCCAGCCTACGAGGGGACAGTGTGAGGGAAAAACTGTTTTTT
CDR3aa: CASLRGDSVREKLFF

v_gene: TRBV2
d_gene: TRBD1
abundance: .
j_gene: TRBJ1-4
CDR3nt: TGTGCCAGCAGTTCGGACAGGGGGGAAAAACTGTTTTTT
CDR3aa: CASSSDRGEKLFF

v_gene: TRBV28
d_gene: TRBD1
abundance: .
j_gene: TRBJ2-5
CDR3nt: TGTGCCAGCAGTCCAGACAGGGTAGGGGAGACCCAGTACTTC
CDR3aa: CASSPDRVGETQYF

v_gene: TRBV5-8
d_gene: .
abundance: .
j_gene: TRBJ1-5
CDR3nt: TGTGCCAGCAGCTTGGGACTGAGCAATCAGCCCCAGCATTTT
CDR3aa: CASSLGLSNQPQHF

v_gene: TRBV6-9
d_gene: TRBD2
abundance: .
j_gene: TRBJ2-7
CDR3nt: TGTGCCAGCCTTATACCCCCGGGGCGGGGGGACCACTACGAGCAGTACTTC
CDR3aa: CASLIPPGRGDHYEQYF

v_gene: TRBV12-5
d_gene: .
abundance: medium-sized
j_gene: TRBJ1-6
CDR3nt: TGTGCTAGTGGTTTGGTATGTCCTCGGGGTTTTTGGGATTCACCCCTCCACTTT
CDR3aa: CASGLVCPRGFWDSPLHF

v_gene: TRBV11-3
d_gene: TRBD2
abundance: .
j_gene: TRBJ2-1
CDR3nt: TGTGCCAGCAGCCCTACTAGCGCCCACAATGAGCAGTTCTTC
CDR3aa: CASSPTSAHNEQFF

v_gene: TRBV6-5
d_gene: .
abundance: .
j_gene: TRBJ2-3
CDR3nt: TGTGCCAGCACCCAGGGGGGTACGCAGTATTTT
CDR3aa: CASTQGGTQYF

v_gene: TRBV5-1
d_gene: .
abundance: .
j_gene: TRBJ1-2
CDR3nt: TGCGCCAGCAGCTTGGAGGGGTATGGCTACACCTTC
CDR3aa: CASSLEGYGYTF

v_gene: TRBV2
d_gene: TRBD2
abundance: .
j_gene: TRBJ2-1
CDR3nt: TGTGCCAGCAGATACGGTAGCGGGGGGGCCACTCTCTTC
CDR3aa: CASRYGSGGATLF

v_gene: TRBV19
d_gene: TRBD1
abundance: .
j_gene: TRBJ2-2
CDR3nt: TGTGCCAGTAGTGACGGGACAGGTCACACCGGGGAGCTGTTTTTT
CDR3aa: CASSDGTGHTGELFF

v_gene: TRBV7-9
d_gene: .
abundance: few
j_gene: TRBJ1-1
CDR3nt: TGTGCCAGCAGCTTAGCTGGGCAGATTGAAGCTTTCTTT
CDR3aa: CASSLAGQIEAFF

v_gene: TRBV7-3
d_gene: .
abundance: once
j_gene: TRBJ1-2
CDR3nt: TGTGCCAGCAGCTTAAGTGTGGGAGATGGCTACACCTTC
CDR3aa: CASSLSVGDGYTF

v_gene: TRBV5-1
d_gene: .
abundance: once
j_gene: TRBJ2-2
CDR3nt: TGCGCCAGCAGCTCAACCGGGACAAACACCGGGGAGCTGTTTTTT
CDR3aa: CASSSTGTNTGELFF

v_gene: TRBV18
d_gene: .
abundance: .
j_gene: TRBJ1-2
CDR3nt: TGTGCCAGCTCCCTAGCCGGGCCTTATGGCTACACCTTC
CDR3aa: CASSLAGPYGYTF